A selection of T cell receptor beta chains follows, all from one sample in a study of blood T cell repertoires in COVID-19. Assay used: immunoSEQ multiplex PCR; TCRdb lists only in-frame clones, some missing. The sample lists more than 150,000 clones; roughly nine tenths were seen once. The sequencing sample was made of peripheral blood. The source is a man younger than 35 with acute or convalescent COVID-19. Each CDR3 is given with its conserved first and last residue.

j_call v_call cdr3_aa
TRBJ1-5 TRBV12-1 CASSPGRGSNQPQHF
TRBJ2-6 TRBV11-2 CASSLGTGGAGANVLTF
TRBJ2-1 TRBV6-4 CASSDSVASGDQQFF
TRBJ1-2 TRBV27 CASGTGTHYGYTF
TRBJ2-1 TRBV9 CASSALAGGNNEQFF
TRBJ2-3 TRBV29-1 CSVFLRDTQGDTQYF
TRBJ2-6 TRBV5-4 CASSLDRVGGANVLTF
TRBJ2-2 TRBV6-5 CASSPDRLGSGELFF
TRBJ2-1 TRBV10-1 CASSDSSTGSYNEQFF
TRBJ2-5 TRBV2 CASSDGLAGETQYF
TRBJ2-1 TRBV27 CASSLFAGSNEQFF
TRBJ1-2 TRBV18 CASSAPGATQNYGYTF
TRBJ1-2 TRBV29-1 CSAGAHYGYTF
TRBJ2-4 TRBV4-1 CASSQDRSLAKNIQYF
TRBJ1-4 TRBV28 CASSYRESGEKLFF
TRBJ1-6 TRBV28 CASSSWTGGDSPLHF
TRBJ1-2 TRBV6-5 CASSYITGDGYTF
TRBJ1-2 TRBV7-2 CASSLDRALAGGYTF
TRBJ1-2 TRBV24-1 CATSDSGSYGYTF
TRBJ1-1 TRBV7-9 CASSLRQSILTYTEAFF
TRBJ1-6 TRBV10-3 CAISEKSSYNSPLHF
TRBJ1-6 TRBV6-5 CASGEGFSPLHF
TRBJ1-3 TRBV9 CASSVASNSGNTIYF
TRBJ1-1 TRBV25-1 CASSVTGSGAFF
TRBJ2-7 TRBV7-3 CASSEGQMYEQYF
TRBJ1-5 TRBV3-1/TRBV3-2 CASSQGRNSNQPQHF
TRBJ2-5 TRBV18 CASSGQSGETQYF
TRBJ1-2 TRBV11-2 CASSPTGFYGYTF
TRBJ2-1 TRBV4-1 CASSPLQGSSYNEQFF
TRBJ1-2 TRBV30 CAWSEGRGMSGYTF
TRBJ2-3 TRBV6-5 CASMGEGVFTDTQYF
TRBJ2-7 TRBV6-1 CASSELPVDSSEQYF
TRBJ2-2 TRBV28 CASREAEGTGELFF
TRBJ1-2 TRBV19 CASVRDSTNYGYTF
TRBJ2-5 TRBV3-1/TRBV3-2 CASSQASLAGEQETQYF
TRBJ2-1 TRBV27 CASRRDRVSNEQFF
TRBJ1-3 TRBV28 CASRESTGRGNTIYF
TRBJ2-3 TRBV4-1 CASSQGGTGEPWNTDTQYF
TRBJ2-1 TRBV5-1 CASSQTGLAGGSYSNEQFF
TRBJ2-1 TRBV12-3/TRBV12-4 CASSLQGNEQFF
TRBJ2-3 TRBV12-5 CASGLVRGTPTDTQYF
TRBJ2-1 TRBV5-1 CASRGLAANEQFF
TRBJ1-2 TRBV29-1 CSVREGGYTF
TRBJ1-1 TRBV28 CASSSRDRMNTEAFF
TRBJ1-2 TRBV6-4 CASSQGANYGYTF
TRBJ2-1 TRBV3-1/TRBV3-2 CASSQEVIAGSMSSYNEQFF